This TCR beta chain emerged from a study of CD8 T cells in Susac syndrome. Study observations and caveats: It was acknowledged by the study that relatively few individuals were included in its TCR sequencing and HLA analysis.

With respect to this clonotype: The antigen is undetermined.

There are 13 residues in the CDR3. V gave up 4 bases and J gave up 4 bases, with 11 bases separating them. Germline CDR1 LGHNA, CDR2 YSLEER. Random hexamers served to reverse transcribe roughly 0.5 to 1 ug RNA. TCRdb re-derived calls from the immunoSEQ multiplex PCR reads in MiXCR, one entry per CDR3 protein. Seen here are some 63,000 distinct CDR3 sequences, 94% observed once, and the top ten hold 0.5% to 0.7%. This TCR was recovered from a human donor with multiple sclerosis. The gene calls are TRBV4-3 and TRBJ2-7; D uncertain. The source material was CD8+ T cells from PBMCs. Here the CDR3 reads CASSLTQDYEQYF. The CDR3 DNA reads TGCGCCAGCAGCCTAACTCAGGATTACGAGCAGTACTTC.